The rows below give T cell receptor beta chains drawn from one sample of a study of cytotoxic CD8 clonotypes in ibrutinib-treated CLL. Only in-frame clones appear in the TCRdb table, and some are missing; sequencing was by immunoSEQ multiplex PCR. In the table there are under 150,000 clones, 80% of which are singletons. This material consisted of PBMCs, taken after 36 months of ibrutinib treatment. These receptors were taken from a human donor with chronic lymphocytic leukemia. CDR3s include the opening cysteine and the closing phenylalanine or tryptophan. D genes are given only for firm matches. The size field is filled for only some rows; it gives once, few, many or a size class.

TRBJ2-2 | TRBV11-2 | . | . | CASTYSEAGELFF | TGTGCCAGCACTTATAGCGAGGCCGGGGAGCTGTTTTTT
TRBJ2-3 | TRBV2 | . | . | CASSERPGTQYF | TGTGCCAGCAGTGAAAGGCCGGGTACGCAGTATTTT
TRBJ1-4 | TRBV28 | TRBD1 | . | CASSTWTGVTNEKLFF | TGTGCCAGCAGTACCTGGACAGGGGTCACTAATGAAAAACTGTTTTTT
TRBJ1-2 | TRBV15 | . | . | CATSSLRRTAGYTF | TGTGCCACCAGCTCCCTGCGACGGACGGCAGGCTACACCTTC
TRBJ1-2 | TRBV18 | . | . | CASSPPGAGWGYGYTF | TGTGCCAGCTCACCACCGGGGGCAGGGTGGGGCTATGGCTACACCTTC
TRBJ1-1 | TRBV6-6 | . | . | CASSRGTTMNTEAFF | TGTGCCAGCAGTCGAGGGACAACCATGAACACTGAAGCTTTCTTT
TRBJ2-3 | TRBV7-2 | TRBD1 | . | CASSFDRANTQYF | TGTGCCAGCAGCTTCGACAGGGCAAATACGCAGTATTTT
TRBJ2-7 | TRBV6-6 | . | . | CASSAPGRSYEQYF | TGTGCCAGCAGTGCTCCGGGTCGCTCCTACGAGCAGTACTTC
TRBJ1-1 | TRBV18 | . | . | CASSPWKKGTEAFF | TGTGCCAGCTCACCATGGAAGAAAGGTACTGAAGCTTTCTTT
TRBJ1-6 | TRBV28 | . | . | CASSLEGESNNSPLHF | TGTGCCAGCAGTCTCGAAGGGGAGTCTAATAATTCACCCCTCCACTTT
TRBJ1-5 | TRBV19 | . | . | CASRPAVSWQPQHF | TGTGCCAGTAGACCTGCCGTGTCTTGGCAGCCCCAGCATTTT
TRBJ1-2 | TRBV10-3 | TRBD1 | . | CASGTGYGYTF | TGTGCCAGTGGGACAGGCTATGGCTACACCTTC
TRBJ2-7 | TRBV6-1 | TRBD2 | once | CASRIRGSSSYEQYF | TGTGCCAGCAGGATCCGCGGGAGTTCCTCCTACGAGCAGTACTTC
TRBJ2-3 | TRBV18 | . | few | CASSPTVSSTDTQYF | TGTGCCAGCTCACCCACAGTATCTAGCACAGATACGCAGTATTTT
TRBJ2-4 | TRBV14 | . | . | CASSHKRNIQYF | TGTGCCAGCAGCCATAAGCGAAACATTCAGTACTTC
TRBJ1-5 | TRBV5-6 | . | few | CASSQGLGNQPQHF | TGTGCCAGCAGCCAGGGACTCGGGAATCAGCCCCAGCATTTT
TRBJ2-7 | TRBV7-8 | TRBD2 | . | CASSWGLAGGPLNF | TGTGCCAGCAGCTGGGGACTAGCGGGAGGGCCCCTAAACTTC
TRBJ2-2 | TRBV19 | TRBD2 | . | CASSPVVLAGETGELFF | TGTGCCAGTAGTCCTGTAGTGCTAGCGGGAGAGACCGGGGAGCTGTTTTTT
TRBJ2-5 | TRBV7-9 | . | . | CASSFVGVETQYF | TGTGCCAGCAGCTTTGTCGGAGTAGAGACCCAGTACTTC
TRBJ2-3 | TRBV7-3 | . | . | CASSYPTQADTQYF | TGTGCCAGCAGCTACCCAACCCAGGCAGATACGCAGTATTTT
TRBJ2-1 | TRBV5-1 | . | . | CASSQARNEQFF | TGCGCCAGCAGCCAAGCAAGGAATGAGCAGTTCTTC
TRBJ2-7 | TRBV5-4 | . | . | CASSLEGRSSYEQYF | TGTGCCAGCAGCTTGGAGGGCAGGAGCTCCTACGAGCAGTACTTC
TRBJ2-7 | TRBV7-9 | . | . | CASSLQGYKNEQYF | TGTGCCAGCAGCTTACAGGGTTATAAGAACGAGCAGTACTTC
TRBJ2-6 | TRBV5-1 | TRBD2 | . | CASSLQLAGAGANVLTF | TGCGCCAGCAGCTTGCAACTAGCGGGAGCTGGGGCCAACGTCCTGACTTTC
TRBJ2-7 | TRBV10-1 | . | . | CASSERGSGYEQYF | TGCGCCAGCAGTGAGCGTGGTAGCGGCTACGAGCAGTACTTC
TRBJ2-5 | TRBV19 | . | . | CASSLRTATTQYF | TGTGCCAGTAGCCTCCGGACGGCCACCACCCAGTACTTC
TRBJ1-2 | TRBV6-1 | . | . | CASLGGAGNYGYTF | TGTGCCAGCCTGGGTGGGGCGGGGAACTATGGCTACACCTTC
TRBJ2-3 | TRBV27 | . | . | CASSLFLDTDTQYF | TGTGCCAGCAGTTTATTCCTAGACACAGATACGCAGTATTTT
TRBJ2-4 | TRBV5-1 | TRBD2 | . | CASSLGLAGGVVVLGNIQYF | TGCGCCAGCAGCTTGGGACTAGCGGGAGGGGTCGTCGTATTAGGGAACATTCAGTACTTC
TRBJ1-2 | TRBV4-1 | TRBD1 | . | CASSPGTGKLYGYTF | TGCGCCAGCAGCCCCGGGACAGGAAAACTCTATGGCTACACCTTC
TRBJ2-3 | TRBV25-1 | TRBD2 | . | CASSARGGSGSDTQYF | TGTGCCAGCAGCGCCCGGGGCGGGAGTGGGTCAGATACGCAGTATTTT
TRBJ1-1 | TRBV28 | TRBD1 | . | CASSLGDREGTEAFF | TGTGCCAGCAGTTTGGGTGACAGGGAAGGCACTGAAGCTTTCTTT
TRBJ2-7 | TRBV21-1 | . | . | CASRPPAGGYEQYF | TGTGCCAGCAGACCACCGGCAGGGGGCTACGAGCAGTACTTC
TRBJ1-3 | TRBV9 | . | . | CASSVVEASGNTIYF | TGTGCCAGCAGCGTAGTGGAGGCCTCTGGAAACACCATATATTTT
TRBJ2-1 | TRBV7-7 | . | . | CASSPARGAGGIGSYNEQFF | TGTGCCAGCAGCCCGGCCAGGGGGGCGGGAGGAATCGGCTCCTACAATGAGCAGTTCTTC
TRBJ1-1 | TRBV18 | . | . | CASSRGTVNTEAFF | TGTGCCAGCTCACGGGGTACTGTGAACACTGAAGCTTTCTTT
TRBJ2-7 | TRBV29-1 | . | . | CSVGRGTYEQYF | TGCAGCGTTGGCCGGGGGACCTACGAGCAGTACTTC
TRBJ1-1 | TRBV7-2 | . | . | CASSFSRENTEAFF | TGTGCCAGCAGCTTTAGTAGGGAGAACACTGAAGCTTTCTTT
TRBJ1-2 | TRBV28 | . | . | CASSTSTGVLNYGYTF | .
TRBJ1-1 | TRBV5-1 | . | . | CASSLSTLNTEAFF | TGCGCCAGCAGCTTGTCCACCCTGAACACTGAAGCTTTCTTT
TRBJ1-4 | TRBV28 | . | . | CASRDEKLFF | TGTGCCAGCAGGGACGAAAAACTGTTTTTT
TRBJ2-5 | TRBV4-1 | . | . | CASSPGTGETQYF | TGCGCCAGCAGCCCAGGGACGGGAGAGACCCAGTACTTC
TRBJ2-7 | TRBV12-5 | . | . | CASGPPQGPHEQYF | TGTGCTAGTGGACCACCCCAGGGTCCGCACGAGCAGTACTTC
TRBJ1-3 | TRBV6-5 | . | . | CASSYLGSSGNTIYF | TGTGCCAGCAGTTATTTGGGATCTTCTGGAAACACCATATATTTT
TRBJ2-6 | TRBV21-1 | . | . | CASSKTGTGGIYSGANVLTF | TGTGCCAGCAGTAAAACCGGGACAGGGGGGATTTACTCTGGGGCCAACGTCCTGACTTTC
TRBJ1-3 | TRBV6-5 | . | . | CASSYSTWDTIYF | TGTGCCAGCAGTTACTCGACTTGGGACACCATATATTTT
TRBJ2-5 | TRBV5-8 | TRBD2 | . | CASSLQAGGRQTQYF | TGTGCCAGCAGCTTACAAGCGGGGGGGCGGCAGACCCAGTACTTC
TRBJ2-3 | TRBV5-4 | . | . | CASSLYLDGSTDTQYF | TGTGCCAGCAGCTTGTATCTGGACGGCAGCACAGATACGCAGTATTTT
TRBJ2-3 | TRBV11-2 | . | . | CASSIQGHLADTQYF | TGTGCCAGCAGCATACAAGGGCATTTGGCGGATACGCAGTATTTT
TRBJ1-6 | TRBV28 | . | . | CASSVDMALHLHF | TGTGCCAGCAGTGTGGACATGGCCCTGCACCTCCACTTT
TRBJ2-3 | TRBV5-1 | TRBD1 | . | CASSFARDRVTDTQYF | TGCGCCAGCAGCTTCGCTCGGGACAGAGTCACAGATACGCAGTATTTT
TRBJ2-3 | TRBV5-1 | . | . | CASSLGRFQNTQYF | TGCGCCAGCAGCCTGGGAAGATTTCAGAATACGCAGTATTTT